The T cell receptor beta chain under discussion was sequenced for a study of T cells in localized non-small cell lung cancer. Note on this clone: The antigen remains unidentified.

CDR3 length equals 15 residues. Trimming pared 6 bases from V and 4 bases from J, leaving 18 bases between. Germline V gene lookup returns CDR1 SGHNT and CDR2 YENEEA. The repertoire was sequenced with immunoSEQ multiplex PCR; TCRdb's copy has only in-frame clones and lacks some. The table includes around 4,000 clones, 34% detected once. General observations from the study: For the top 100 tumor clones, a median about 50 also appeared in adjacent lung. The greatest T cell clonality was found in uninvolved adjacent lung (higher than in tumor).

The origin of this receptor is a man aged 40-75 years with stage II squamous cell lung carcinoma. The chain recombines TRBV11-3 with TRBJ1-1; D is undetermined. The sequencing used lung tumor tissue, collected before any cancer treatment. The CDR3 region is CASSPSLGTGTEAFF. The CDR3 DNA reads as TGTGCCAGCAGTCCCTCACTCGGCACGGGCACTGAAGCTTTCTTT.